This T cell receptor (beta chain) was identified in a study of T cell repertoires in cytomegalovirus infection. Study-level background: Matching HLA type, along with CMV infection, was indicated by public TCR beta signatures.

With respect to this clonotype: The antigen is unknown.

One entry per CDR3 protein results from TCRdb running MiXCR on the reads. The data contain about 25,000 distinct CDR3 sequences, approximately 22% of them seen just once; the ten biggest clones take up around 93%. Trimming left V 2 bases short and J 0 bases short, with 10 bases between. This CDR3 is 15 amino acids long. The germline V gene encodes CDR1 SNHLY and CDR2 FYNNEI. The TCR was taken from a human donor in good health (CMV status not recorded). Some clones in this sample may be carry-over from other donors' samples. This chain connects TRBV2 to TRBJ1-2; possible D gene TRBD1, 5 bases. This specimen was CD8+ T cells from cultured PBMCs, taken from culture after CMV antigen stimulation. CDR3 nucleotide sequence: TGTGCCAGCAGTGAACAGGGATCAGCTAACTATGGCTACACCTTC. Translation gives CASSEQGSANYGYTF.